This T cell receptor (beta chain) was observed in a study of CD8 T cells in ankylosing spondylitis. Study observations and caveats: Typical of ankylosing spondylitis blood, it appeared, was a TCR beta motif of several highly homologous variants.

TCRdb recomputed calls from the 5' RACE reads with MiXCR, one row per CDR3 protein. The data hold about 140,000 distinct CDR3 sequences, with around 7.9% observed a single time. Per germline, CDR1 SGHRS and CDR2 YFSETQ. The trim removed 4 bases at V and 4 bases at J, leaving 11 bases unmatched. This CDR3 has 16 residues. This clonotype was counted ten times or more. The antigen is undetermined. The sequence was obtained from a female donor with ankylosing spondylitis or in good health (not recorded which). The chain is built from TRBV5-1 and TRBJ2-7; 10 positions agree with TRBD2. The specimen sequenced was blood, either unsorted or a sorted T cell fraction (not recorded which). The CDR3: CASSLSPSGGDYEQYF. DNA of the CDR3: TGCGCCAGCAGCCTGAGCCCTAGCGGGGGAGATTACGAGCAGTACTTC.